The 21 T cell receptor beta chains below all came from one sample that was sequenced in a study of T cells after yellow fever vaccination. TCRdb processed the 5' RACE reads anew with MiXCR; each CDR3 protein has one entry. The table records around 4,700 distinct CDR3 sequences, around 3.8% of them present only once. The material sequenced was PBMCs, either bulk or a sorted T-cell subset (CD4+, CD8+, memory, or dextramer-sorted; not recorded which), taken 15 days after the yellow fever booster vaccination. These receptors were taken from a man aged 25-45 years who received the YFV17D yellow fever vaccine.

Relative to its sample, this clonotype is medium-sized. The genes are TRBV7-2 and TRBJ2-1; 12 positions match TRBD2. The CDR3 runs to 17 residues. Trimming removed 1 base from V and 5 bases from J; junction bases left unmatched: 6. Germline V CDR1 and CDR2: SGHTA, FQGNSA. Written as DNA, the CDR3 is TGTGCCAGCAGCTTAGTTTGGCTAGCGGGAGGGGACAATGAGCAGTTCTTC. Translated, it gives CASSLVWLAGGDNEQFF. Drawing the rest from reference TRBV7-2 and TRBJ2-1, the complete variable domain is GAGVSQSPSNKVTEKGKDVELRCDPISGHTALYWYRQSLGQGLEFLIYFQGNSAPDKSGLPSDRFSAERTGGSVSTLTIQRTQQEDSAVYLCASSLVWLAGGDNEQFFGPGTRLTVL.

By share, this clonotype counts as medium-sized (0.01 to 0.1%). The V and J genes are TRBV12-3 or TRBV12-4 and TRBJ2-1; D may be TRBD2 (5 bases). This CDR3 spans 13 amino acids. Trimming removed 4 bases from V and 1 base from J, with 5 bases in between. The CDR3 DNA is TGTGCCAGCAGTTCGGGGTCCTACAATGAGCAGTTCTTC. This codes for CASSSGSYNEQFF.

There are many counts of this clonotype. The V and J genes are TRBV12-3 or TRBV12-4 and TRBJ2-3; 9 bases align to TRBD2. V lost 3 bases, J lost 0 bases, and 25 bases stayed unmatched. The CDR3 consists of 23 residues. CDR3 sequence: CASSFGSVGPTSGAFHSTDTQYF. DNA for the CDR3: TGTGCCAGCAGTTTCGGTAGTGTCGGCCCGACTAGCGGAGCCTTCCATAGCACAGATACGCAGTATTTT.

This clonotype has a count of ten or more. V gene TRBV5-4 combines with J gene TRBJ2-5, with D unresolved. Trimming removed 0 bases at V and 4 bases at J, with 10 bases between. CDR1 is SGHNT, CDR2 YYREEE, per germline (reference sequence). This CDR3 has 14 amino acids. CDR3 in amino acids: CASSLGSLSETQYF. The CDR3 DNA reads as TGTGCCAGCAGCTTGGGGTCACTCTCAGAGACCCAGTACTTC.

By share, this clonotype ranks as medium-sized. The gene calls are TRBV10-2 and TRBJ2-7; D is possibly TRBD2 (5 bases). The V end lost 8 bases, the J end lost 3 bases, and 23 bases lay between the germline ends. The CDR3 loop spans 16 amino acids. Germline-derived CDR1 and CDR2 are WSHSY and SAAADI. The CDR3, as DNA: TGCGCCAGCGGATTGGAGGTGGCATACCCTTTCTACGAGCAGTACTTC. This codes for CASGLEVAYPFYEQYF.

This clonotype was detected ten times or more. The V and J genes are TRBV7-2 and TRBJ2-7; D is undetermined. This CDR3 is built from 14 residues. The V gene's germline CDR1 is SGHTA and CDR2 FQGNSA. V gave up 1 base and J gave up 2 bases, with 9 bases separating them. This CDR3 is CASSLDRFAYEQYF. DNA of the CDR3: TGTGCCAGCAGCTTAGATAGGTTTGCCTACGAGCAGTACTTC.

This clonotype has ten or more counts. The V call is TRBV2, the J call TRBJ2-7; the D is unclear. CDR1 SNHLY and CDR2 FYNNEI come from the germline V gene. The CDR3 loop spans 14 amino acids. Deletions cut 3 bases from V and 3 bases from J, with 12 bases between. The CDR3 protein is CASSDSNKGYEQYF. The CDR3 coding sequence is TGTGCCAGCAGTGATTCAAACAAGGGCTACGAGCAGTACTTC.

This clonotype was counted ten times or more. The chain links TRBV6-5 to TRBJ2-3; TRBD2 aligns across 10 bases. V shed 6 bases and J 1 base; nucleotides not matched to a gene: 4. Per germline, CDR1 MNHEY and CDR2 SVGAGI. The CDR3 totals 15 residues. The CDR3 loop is CASSPGTSGTDTQYF. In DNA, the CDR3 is TGTGCCAGCAGCCCGGGGACTAGCGGCACAGATACGCAGTATTTT.

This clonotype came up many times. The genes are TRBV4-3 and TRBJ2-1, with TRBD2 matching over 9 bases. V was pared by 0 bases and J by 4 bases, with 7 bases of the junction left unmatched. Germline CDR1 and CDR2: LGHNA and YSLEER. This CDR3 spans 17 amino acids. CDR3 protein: CASSQDFGGRVYNEQFF. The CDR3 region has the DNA TGCGCCAGCAGCCAAGATTTTGGCGGGAGGGTGTACAATGAGCAGTTCTTC.

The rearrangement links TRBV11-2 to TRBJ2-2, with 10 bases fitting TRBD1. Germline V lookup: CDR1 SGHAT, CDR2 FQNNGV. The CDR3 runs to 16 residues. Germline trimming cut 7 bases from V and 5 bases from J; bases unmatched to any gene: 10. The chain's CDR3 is CASISDRGLITGELFF. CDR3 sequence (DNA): TGTGCCAGCATATCCGACAGGGGGCTGATAACCGGGGAGCTGTTTTTT.

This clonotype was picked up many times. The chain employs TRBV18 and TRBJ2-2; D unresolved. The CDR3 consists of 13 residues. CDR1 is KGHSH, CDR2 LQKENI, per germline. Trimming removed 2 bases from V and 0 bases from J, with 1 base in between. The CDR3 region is CASSPSNTGELFF. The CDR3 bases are TGTGCCAGCTCACCATCGAACACCGGGGAGCTGTTTTTT. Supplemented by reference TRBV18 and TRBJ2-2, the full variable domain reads NAGVMQNPRHLVRRRGQEARLRCSPMKGHSHVYWYRQLPEEGLKFMVYLQKENIIDESGMPKERFSAEFPKEGPSILRIQQVVRGDSAAYFCASSPSNTGELFFGEGSRLTVL.

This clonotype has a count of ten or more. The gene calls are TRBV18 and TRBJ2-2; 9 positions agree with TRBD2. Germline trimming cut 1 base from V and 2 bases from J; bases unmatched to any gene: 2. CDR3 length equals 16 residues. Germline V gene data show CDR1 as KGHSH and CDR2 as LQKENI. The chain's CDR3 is CASSPRSGGNTGELFF. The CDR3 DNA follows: TGTGCCAGCTCACCACGTAGCGGGGGTAACACCGGGGAGCTGTTTTTT.

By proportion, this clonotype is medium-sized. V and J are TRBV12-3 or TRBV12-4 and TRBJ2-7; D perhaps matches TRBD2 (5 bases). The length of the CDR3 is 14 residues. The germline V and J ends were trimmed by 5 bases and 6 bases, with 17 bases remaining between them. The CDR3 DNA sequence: TGTGCCAGCAGTCAGAGGCCTAGCTCGATCGAGCAGTACTTC. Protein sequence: CASSQRPSSIEQYF.

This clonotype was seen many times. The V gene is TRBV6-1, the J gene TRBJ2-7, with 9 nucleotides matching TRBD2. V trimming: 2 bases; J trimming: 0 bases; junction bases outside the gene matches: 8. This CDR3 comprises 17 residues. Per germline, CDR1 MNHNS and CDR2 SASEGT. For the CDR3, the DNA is TGTGCCAGCAGTGAAAGGCGGGCGGGGGGGAACTCCTACGAGCAGTACTTC. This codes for CASSERRAGGNSYEQYF.

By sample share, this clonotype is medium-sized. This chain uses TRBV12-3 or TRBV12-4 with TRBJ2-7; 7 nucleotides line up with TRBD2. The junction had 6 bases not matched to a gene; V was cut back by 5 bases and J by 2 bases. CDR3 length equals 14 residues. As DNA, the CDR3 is TGTGCCAGCAGTCCCCCGACTAGCCCCTACGAGCAGTACTTC. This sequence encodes CASSPPTSPYEQYF.

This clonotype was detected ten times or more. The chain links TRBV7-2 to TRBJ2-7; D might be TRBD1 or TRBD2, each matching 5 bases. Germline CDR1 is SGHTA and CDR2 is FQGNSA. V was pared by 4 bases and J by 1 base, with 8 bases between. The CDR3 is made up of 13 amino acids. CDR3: CASSWGLSYEQYF. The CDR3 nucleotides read TGTGCCAGCAGCTGGGGGTTGTCCTACGAGCAGTACTTC.

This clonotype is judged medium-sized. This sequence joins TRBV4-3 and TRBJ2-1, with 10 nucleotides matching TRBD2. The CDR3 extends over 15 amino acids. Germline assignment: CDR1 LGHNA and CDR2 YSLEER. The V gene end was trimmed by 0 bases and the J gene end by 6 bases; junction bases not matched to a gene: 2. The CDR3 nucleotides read TGCGCCAGCAGCCAAGACAGCGGGAGGGTCAATGAGCAGTTCTTC. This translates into CASSQDSGRVNEQFF.

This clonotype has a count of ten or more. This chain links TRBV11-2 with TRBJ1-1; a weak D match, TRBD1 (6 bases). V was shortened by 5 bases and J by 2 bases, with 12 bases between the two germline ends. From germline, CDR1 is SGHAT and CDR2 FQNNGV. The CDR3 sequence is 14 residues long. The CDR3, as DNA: TGTGCCAGCAGCACCTGGACAGAAAACACTGAAGCTTTCTTT. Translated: CASSTWTENTEAFF.

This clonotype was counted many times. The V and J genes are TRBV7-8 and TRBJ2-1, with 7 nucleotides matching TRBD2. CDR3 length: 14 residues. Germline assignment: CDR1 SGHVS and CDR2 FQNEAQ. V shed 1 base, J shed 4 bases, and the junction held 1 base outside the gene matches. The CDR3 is CASSLGGRYNEQFF. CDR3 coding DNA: TGTGCCAGCAGCTTAGGCGGGAGATACAATGAGCAGTTCTTC.

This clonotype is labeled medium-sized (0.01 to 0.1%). CDR3 amino acids: CASSPQLNTEAFF. CDR3 nucleotides: TGTGCCAGCAGCCCACAGCTGAACACTGAAGCTTTCTTT. This chain joins TRBV12-3 or TRBV12-4 and TRBJ1-1; D ambiguous. The CDR3 consists of 13 residues. Trimming cost V 6 bases and J 0 bases, with 8 bases left between them.

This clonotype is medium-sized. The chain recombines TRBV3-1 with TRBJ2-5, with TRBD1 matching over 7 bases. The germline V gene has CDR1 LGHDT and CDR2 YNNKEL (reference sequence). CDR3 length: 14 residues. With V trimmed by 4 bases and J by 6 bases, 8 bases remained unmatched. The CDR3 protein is CASSPQGDSKTQYF. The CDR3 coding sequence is TGTGCCAGCAGCCCCCAGGGGGATTCAAAGACCCAGTACTTC.